These 14 T cell receptor beta chains originate from one sample sequenced in a study of blood T cell repertoires in COVID-19. Generated by immunoSEQ multiplex PCR, the TCRdb table keeps only in-frame clones and is missing some. Of about 67,000 clones listed, approximately 87% are singletons. Input material: peripheral blood. The receptors come from a man aged 50 to 60 with active COVID-19.

CDR3 in amino acids: CASSQVLLAGLPTGELFF. The DNA for the CDR3 is TGCGCCAGCAGCCAAGTCTTATTAGCGGGATTACCTACCGGGGAGCTGTTTTTT. This sequence joins TRBV4-3 and TRBJ2-2; TRBD2 agrees at 8 bases. V dropped 1 base and J dropped 5; count of bases not matched to a gene: 12. The germline V gene has CDR1 LGHNA and CDR2 YSLEER. The CDR3 runs 18 residues.

The chain couples TRBV5-8 to TRBJ1-2, with D perhaps matching TRBD1 (6 bases). V lost 0 bases and J lost 4, with 16 bases in between. The CDR3 has 16 residues. CDR1 SGHTS and CDR2 YDEGEE come from the germline V gene. CDR3 DNA sequence: TGTGCCAGCAGCTTGGGATTCGGGACAAAAACCTATGGCTACACCTTC. Its translation: CASSLGFGTKTYGYTF.

The count of this clone is one. The gene calls are TRBV18 and TRBJ2-7; possible D gene TRBD1, 7 bases. Germline CDR1 is KGHSH and CDR2 is LQKENI. This CDR3 has 15 residues. V was clipped by 6 bases and J by 0 bases, with 15 bases between them. CDR3 in amino acids: CASSEGTVISYEQYF. CDR3 bases: TGTGCCAGCTCGGAGGGGACAGTGATCTCCTACGAGCAGTACTTC. The full variable domain, in which reference TRBV18 and TRBJ2-7 provide the parts outside the CDR3, is NAGVMQNPRHLVRRRGQEARLRCSPMKGHSHVYWYRQLPEEGLKFMVYLQKENIIDESGMPKERFSAEFPKEGPSILRIQQVVRGDSAAYFCASSEGTVISYEQYFGPGTRLTVT.

The table lists this clone with a few counts. The J gene is TRBJ2-7, the V gene TRBV14; 10 bases fit TRBD1. The junction had 5 bases not matched to a gene; V was cut back by 4 bases and J by 5 bases. This CDR3 has 14 residues. The germline CDR1 and CDR2 sequences are SGHDN and FVKESK. The CDR3 nucleotides read TGTGCCAGCAGCCCAGACAGGGGGCTAAACGAGCAGTACTTC. Its protein is CASSPDRGLNEQYF.

The rearrangement links TRBV6-5 to TRBJ2-7; D gene ambiguous. The CDR3 runs 12 residues. The ends were cut back, 5 bases at V and 3 bases at J, with 8 bases in the middle. Per germline, CDR1 MNHEY and CDR2 SVGAGI. Written as DNA, the CDR3 is TGTGCCAGCAGTCTGACTCTCTACGAGCAGTACTTC. As protein: CASSLTLYEQYF.

V is TRBV5-6 and J is TRBJ2-1; TRBD1 agrees at 8 bases. The CDR3 has 16 amino acids. Losses at the gene ends were 0 bases for V and 4 bases for J; bases not matched to a gene: 6. From germline, CDR1 is SGHDT and CDR2 YYEEEE. The CDR3 sequence is CASSLVGDRTYNEQFF. The CDR3 DNA reads as TGTGCCAGCAGCTTGGTTGGGGACAGGACATACAATGAGCAGTTCTTC.

J is TRBJ2-1 and V is TRBV9; D possibly corresponds to TRBD1 (5 bases). From germline, CDR1 is SGDLS and CDR2 YYNGEE. This CDR3 has 15 amino acids. Trimming removed 0 bases from V and 7 bases from J, with 14 bases in between. CDR3 loop: CASSVEQASLNEQFF. The CDR3 DNA reads TGTGCCAGCAGCGTAGAACAGGCGTCCCTTAATGAGCAGTTCTTC. Full variable domain (rest looked up from reference TRBV9 and TRBJ2-1): DSGVTQTPKHLITATGQRVTLRCSPRSGDLSVYWYQQSLDQGLQFLIQYYNGEERAKGNILERFSAQQFPDLHSELNLSSLELGDSALYFCASSVEQASLNEQFFGPGTRLTVL.

CDR3 sequence reads: CASSEAGRDTEAFF. The CDR3 nucleotides read TGTGCCAGCAGTGAAGCGGGCAGGGACACTGAAGCTTTCTTT. This chain uses TRBV6-1 with TRBJ1-1, with D perhaps TRBD1 (5 bases). The CDR3 is 14 residues long. Trimming removed 0 bases from V and 3 bases from J, with 8 bases in between. CDR1 is MNHNS and CDR2 is SASEGT in the germline V gene.

This clone appeared a single time. The genes are TRBV5-3 and TRBJ2-6; TRBD1 aligns across 7 bases. TRBV5-3 is an ORF, and what it does is uncertain. The CDR3 totals 17 residues. V trimming: 4 bases; J trimming: 2 bases; junction bases outside the gene matches: 9. This CDR3 reads CARSPRGLRPGANVLTF. Here the CDR3 DNA reads TGTGCCAGAAGCCCTAGGGGGCTTCGGCCTGGGGCCAACGTCCTGACTTTC.

This clone came up once. The V gene is TRBV18, the J gene TRBJ1-1; D is unresolved. Germline loops: CDR1 KGHSH, CDR2 LQKENI. V lost 3 bases, J lost 5 bases, and 10 bases lay in between. This CDR3 contains 13 residues. CDR3: CASSPDGETEAFF. CDR3 nucleotides: TGTGCCAGCTCACCCGACGGGGAAACTGAAGCTTTCTTT. Supplemented by reference TRBV18 and TRBJ1-1, the full variable domain reads NAGVMQNPRHLVRRRGQEARLRCSPMKGHSHVYWYRQLPEEGLKFMVYLQKENIIDESGMPKERFSAEFPKEGPSILRIQQVVRGDSAAYFCASSPDGETEAFFGQGTRLTVV.

This clone was detected a few times. V gene TRBV4-3 combines with J gene TRBJ1-1; no reliable D call. The germline V gene encodes CDR1 LGHNA and CDR2 YSLEER. This CDR3 comprises 13 residues. Deletions cut 4 bases from V and 1 base from J, with 7 bases between. The CDR3 nucleotides read TGCGCCAGCAGCCGAGACGGGAACACTGAAGCTTTCTTT. Its translation: CASSRDGNTEAFF.

The CDR3 DNA follows: TGTGCCAGCAGCTCCACCCAGACGACAGGGATAGATACGCAGTATTTT. Translation gives CASSSTQTTGIDTQYF. V usage is TRBV9 and J usage is TRBJ2-3; the match to TRBD1 covers 7 bases. The germline V gene has CDR1 SGDLS and CDR2 YYNGEE. With V trimmed by 4 bases and J by 5 bases, 13 bases remained unmatched. The CDR3 loop spans 16 amino acids.

This clone was observed a handful of times. The chain couples TRBV7-8 to TRBJ2-7, with a weak D call TRBD1 (6 bases). V shed 6 bases and J shed 2 bases, with 11 bases lying between them. The CDR3 is made up of 13 amino acids. Germline V gene data show CDR1 as SGHVS and CDR2 as FQNEAQ. The CDR3 loop is CASRNRAAYEQYF. CDR3 sequence (DNA): TGTGCCAGCAGAAACAGGGCCGCCTACGAGCAGTACTTC.

This chain links TRBV5-1 with TRBJ2-3; D perhaps matches TRBD1 (6 bases). Germline values: CDR1 SGHRS, CDR2 YFSETQ. V was cut by 1 base and J by 4 bases, with 16 bases left in between. The CDR3 spans 16 residues. CDR3 protein: CASSLSVQGAADTQYF. In DNA form, the CDR3 reads TGCGCCAGCAGCTTGTCCGTACAGGGCGCCGCAGATACGCAGTATTTT.